What follows are 20 T cell receptor beta chains derived from one specimen sequenced in a study of blood T cells in healthy people across ages. The second PCR ran about 7 to 12 cycles with a sample-barcoded 5' primer and J-beta primers. TCRdb called the 5' RACE reads again in MiXCR, with one record for every CDR3 protein. The sample holds fewer than 800,000 distinct CDR3 sequences, about 25% seen once. The sample also formed part of further work on T cells of mothers and their children.

The sample consisted of blood. Receptors originate from a boy between 5 and 17 years old in good health.

The rearrangement uses TRBV11-2 and TRBJ2-5, with TRBD2 as a possible D gene (5 bases). V was trimmed by 3 bases and J by 4 bases, leaving 15 bases between them. The CDR3 runs 15 residues. Germline CDR1 SGHAT, CDR2 FQNNGV. CDR3 sequence reads: CASSFPRVGGETQYF. CDR3 nucleotide sequence: TGTGCCAGCAGCTTTCCTAGAGTAGGAGGAGAGACCCAGTACTTC.

This clonotype was seen repeatedly, ten times or more. This chain uses TRBV6-2 or TRBV6-3 with TRBJ2-3; D is uncertain. V dropped 0 bases and J dropped 5 bases, with 0 bases sitting between them. The CDR3 has 11 residues. Germline lookup yields CDR1 MNHEY and CDR2 SVGEGT. The DNA for the CDR3 is TGTGCCAGCAGTTACTCAGATACGCAGTATTTT. It is translated as CASSYSDTQYF.

This clonotype was found a few times. The CDR3 is CASSLAGPPTGELFF. CDR3 coding DNA: TGTGCCAGCAGTTTAGCGGGCCCCCCCACCGGGGAGCTGTTTTTT. The chain links TRBV27 to TRBJ2-2, with a possible D match to TRBD2 (5 bases). Germline V gene data show CDR1 as MNHEY and CDR2 as SMNVEV (reference sequence). The CDR3 contains 15 residues. V lost 2 bases to trimming and J lost 4 bases, with 11 bases between them.

The chain joins TRBV7-8 to TRBJ2-1, with TRBD2 matching 12 bases. V shed 4 bases and J 2 bases; nucleotides not matched to a gene: 3. Germline values: CDR1 SGHVS, CDR2 FQNEAQ. This CDR3 spans 16 amino acids. CDR3 sequence (DNA): TGTGCCAGCAGCTGGACTAGCGGGGATACCTACAATGAGCAGTTCTTC. Protein product: CASSWTSGDTYNEQFF.

There are a few counts of this clonotype. The chain links TRBV2 to TRBJ1-2; D is ambiguous. Germline CDR1 SNHLY, CDR2 FYNNEI. V lost 1 base to trimming and J lost 4 bases, with 7 bases between them. There are 13 residues in the CDR3. CDR3 amino acids: CASSEGVRYGYTF. CDR3 sequence (DNA): TGTGCCAGCAGTGAAGGAGTTCGCTATGGCTACACCTTC.

This clonotype has only a few counts. The J gene is TRBJ1-2, the V gene TRBV2, with 7 bases lining up with TRBD1. V lost 7 bases, J lost 2 bases, and 7 bases stayed unmatched. The CDR3 extends over 14 amino acids. The germline V gene has CDR1 SNHLY and CDR2 FYNNEI. The CDR3 loop reads CASIPDRENYGYTF. Here the CDR3 DNA reads TGTGCCAGCATCCCCGACAGGGAGAACTATGGCTACACCTTC.

There are a few counts of this clonotype. The gene calls are TRBV6-1 and TRBJ2-5; maybe TRBD1 (5 bases). The J call may be incorrect, as the DNA end agrees better with TRBJ2-7. Germline loops: CDR1 MNHNS, CDR2 SASEGT. The CDR3 runs 18 residues. The CDR3 region has the DNA TGTGCCAGCAGTGAATTTTTTAGGAAGCGACAGCCCATCTACGAGCAGTACTTC. Its translation: CASSEFFRKRQPIYEQYF.

The sample holds a few counts of this clonotype. V and J are TRBV25-1 and TRBJ2-7, with 14 bases matching TRBD2. With V trimmed by 5 bases and J by 2 bases, 5 bases remained unmatched. This CDR3 has 16 amino acids. Germline lookup yields CDR1 MGHDK and CDR2 SYGVNS. CDR3 residues: CASSQGLAGAPYEQYF. The CDR3 DNA follows: TGTGCCAGCAGTCAGGGACTAGCGGGAGCTCCCTACGAGCAGTACTTC.

A few counts support this clonotype. The junction and the germline gene differ at one end; a read error may be behind it. CDR3 sequence (DNA): TGTACCAGCAGCTTGGCCATAGGGACAGAGACCCAGTACTTC. Translation gives CTSSLAIGTETQYF. The chain recombines TRBV5-6 with TRBJ2-5; either TRBD1 or TRBD2 may fit D (5 bases each). The CDR3 totals 14 residues. Germline loops: CDR1 SGHDT, CDR2 YYEEEE.

The chain has TRBV28 and TRBJ1-3; D not resolved. Germline V gene lookup returns CDR1 MDHEN and CDR2 SYDVKM. The V and J ends lost 3 bases and 0 bases respectively, with 6 bases between them. This CDR3 is built from 14 residues. CDR3 DNA: TGTGCCAGCAGTTTCCCCGGCTCTGGAAACACCATATATTTT. It specifies CASSFPGSGNTIYF.

The J gene is TRBJ2-4, the V gene TRBV24-1; D is perhaps TRBD2 (6 bases). Trimming removed 4 bases at V and 0 bases at J, with 12 bases between. The CDR3 is 16 amino acids. Germline CDR1 KGHDR, CDR2 SFDVKD. CDR3 amino acids: CATSDPEGLAKNIQYF. The CDR3 region has the DNA TGTGCCACCAGTGACCCCGAGGGACTAGCCAAAAACATTCAGTACTTC.

The chain uses TRBV20-1 and TRBJ1-4; no firm D call. The CDR3 is 12 amino acids. V lost 0 bases to trimming and J lost 7 bases, with 6 bases between them. Germline CDR1 reads DFQATT; CDR2 reads SNEGSKA (reference sequence). The CDR3 region is CSARDDLEKLFF. The CDR3 DNA follows: TGCAGTGCTAGAGATGACCTTGAAAAACTGTTTTTT.

This chain connects TRBV20-1 to TRBJ1-1; tentatively, D is TRBD1 (5 bases). Trimming cost V 4 bases and J 5 bases, with 14 bases left between them. The CDR3 is 13 amino acids. Germline loops: CDR1 DFQATT, CDR2 SNEGSKA (reference sequence). CDR3 region: CSATDLRGTEAFF. The CDR3 DNA reads as TGCAGTGCTACAGATCTACGGGGGACTGAAGCTTTCTTT.

This chain uses TRBV29-1 with TRBJ1-1, with D possibly being TRBD1 (6 bases). The CDR3 totals 14 residues. With 7 bases removed from V and 0 bases from J, the gap between germline ends came to 15 bases. Per germline, CDR1 SQVTM and CDR2 ANQGSEA. The CDR3 loop reads CSAIRTAMNTEAFF. In nucleotides, the CDR3 is TGCAGCGCCATTAGGACAGCCATGAACACTGAAGCTTTCTTT.

Only a few counts were recorded for this clonotype. One junction end does not reproduce the germline sequence, and a read error may be involved. V gene TRBV6-6 combines with J gene TRBJ1-3, with 8 bases that match TRBD1. Germline CDR1 reads MNHNY; CDR2 reads SVGAGI (reference sequence). The CDR3 runs to 11 residues. This chain's CDR3 is CATTGGNTIYF. DNA for the CDR3: TGTGCCACCACAGGGGGAAACACCATATACTTT.

This chain's CDR3 is CSASVGYEQYF. As DNA, the CDR3 is TGCAGCGCCTCCGTCGGATACGAGCAGTACTTC. The V gene is TRBV29-1, the J gene TRBJ2-7; D unclear. Germline V lookup: CDR1 SQVTM, CDR2 ANQGSEA. Between the trimmed V and J ends, which lost 7 bases and 4 bases, there was a span of 11 bases. This CDR3 is 11 amino acids long.

This chain links TRBV5-4 with TRBJ2-5, with 7 bases that match TRBD2. The DNA end is a closer match to TRBJ2-1, so the J assignment may be wrong. CDR3 length: 15 amino acids. The germline CDR1 and CDR2 sequences are SGHNT and YYREEE (reference sequence). The CDR3 is CASSAQLADYNEQFF. The CDR3 nucleotides read TGTGCCAGCAGCGCCCAGCTAGCGGATTACAATGAGCAGTTCTTC.

This chain joins TRBV7-2 and TRBJ2-5; D not resolved. This CDR3 has 14 residues. V lost 0 bases and J lost 5, with 10 bases in between. CDR1 is SGHTA and CDR2 is FQGNSA in the germline V gene. For the CDR3, the DNA is TGTGCCAGCAGCTTAGCCTATAAACGGGAGACCCAGTACTTC. Translated, it gives CASSLAYKRETQYF.

This clonotype has just a few counts. The chain uses TRBV9 and TRBJ2-1; 9 positions agree with TRBD2. The CDR3 covers 17 residues. Germline-derived CDR1 and CDR2 are SGDLS and YYNGEE. Germline trimming cut 0 bases from V and 4 bases from J; bases unmatched to any gene: 8. Here the CDR3 reads CASSVGGIAGEYNEQFF. The CDR3 nucleotides are TGTGCCAGCAGCGTAGGAGGGATAGCGGGGGAGTACAATGAGCAGTTCTTC.

The chain combines TRBV12-5 with TRBJ2-3; the D gene is possibly TRBD1 (5 bases). This CDR3 comprises 15 residues. Germline assignment: CDR1 LGHNT and CDR2 FRNRAP. V was pared by 0 bases and J by 3 bases, with 10 bases between. CDR3 in DNA: TGTGCTAGTGGTTTGGTACTAAGGGGAACAGATACGCAGTATTTT. It encodes CASGLVLRGTDTQYF.